These 5 T cell receptor beta chains were all obtained from the same sample, sequenced in a study of cytomegalovirus exposure and HLA in healthy donors (dated by TCRdb to 2017 to 2019). The receptor library was made with the immunoSEQ multiplex PCR assay. A mixture of 60 forward primers for TCR Vbeta segments and 13 reverse primers for TCR Jbeta segments was used in the multiplex PCR. This immuneACCESS table, as held by TCRdb, lists in-frame sequences with V and J called but not all clones. Of the missing ones, under half trace to an unresolved V gene in checked studies; the others have no known cause. Across this sample there are over 80,000 clones, with approximately 72% seen only once. 14% of the sample goes to the ten largest clones. The source material was PBMCs. The origin of the receptors is an older woman in good health and CMV-seropositive.

This clone has just a few counts. V is TRBV19 and J is TRBJ1-1; no definite D call. The CDR3 covers 13 residues. Germline V CDR1 and CDR2: LNHDA, SQIVND (reference sequence). The V and J ends lost 3 bases and 5 bases respectively, with 10 bases between them. The DNA of the CDR3 is TGTGCCAGTAGTATTTCTGAGGGTACTGAAGCTTTCTTT. It is translated as CASSISEGTEAFF.

V usage is TRBV7-9 and J usage is TRBJ1-1, with D maybe TRBD1 (5 bases). Deletions cut 8 bases from V and 1 base from J, with 14 bases between. The CDR3 contains 14 residues. Germline V gene data show CDR1 as SEHNR and CDR2 as FQNEAQ (reference sequence). For the CDR3, the DNA is TGTGCCAGCCGTGGGGGGGGGAGGAACACTGAAGCTTTCTTT. Residues: CASRGGGRNTEAFF.

The genes are TRBV10-3 and TRBJ2-1; 10 bases agree with TRBD2. The J segment lost 7 bases and the V segment lost 5 bases, leaving 5 bases of the junction unmatched. This CDR3 spans 14 amino acids. The germline gives CDR1 ENHRY, CDR2 SYGVKD. The CDR3 nucleotides read TGTGCCATCAGTAAGCGGGAGGGCCATAATGAGCAGTTCTTC. This translates into CAISKREGHNEQFF.

This chain uses TRBV11-2 with TRBJ2-7; a weak D match, TRBD2 (5 bases). The CDR3 length is 12 residues. Germline-derived CDR1 and CDR2 are SGHAT and FQNNGV. Trimming removed 2 bases at V and 7 bases at J, with 9 bases between. CDR3 protein: CASSLRTGEQYF. Written as DNA, the CDR3 is TGTGCCAGCAGCTTAAGGACGGGGGAGCAGTACTTC. Full variable domain (remainder filled in from reference TRBV11-2 and TRBJ2-7): EAGVAQSPRYKIIEKRQSVAFWCNPISGHATLYWYQQILGQGPKLLIQFQNNGVVDDSQLPKDRFSAERLKGVDSTLKIQPAKLEDSAVYLCASSLRTGEQYFGPGTRLTVT.

This clone was detected only a few times. The chain combines TRBV7-9 with TRBJ2-2; no clear D gene. This CDR3 has 14 amino acids. Germline V gene sequence: CDR1 SEHNR, CDR2 FQNEAQ (reference sequence). The V end lost 5 bases, the J end lost 0 bases, and 7 bases lay between the germline ends. CDR3 protein: CASSTDTNTGELFF. CDR3 coding DNA: TGTGCCAGCAGCACTGACACGAACACCGGGGAGCTGTTTTTT.